What follows describes a single T cell receptor (beta chain). The assay was immunoSEQ multiplex PCR, and TCRdb's table has in-frame clones only and misses some. Here the sample spans 350,000 to 450,000 clones, 89% being singletons. The length of the CDR3 is 11 residues. CDR1 and CDR2 (germline): SQVTM, ANQGSEA. The V and J ends lost 4 bases and 2 bases respectively, with 3 bases between them. This sample was taken from a study of blood T cell repertoires in COVID-19. Donors in Cohort 3 counted as recovered after two negative PCRs, clearance, or symptom resolution. The TCR sequence derives from a woman younger than 45 who had recovered from COVID-19. Sequencing was performed on PBMCs or T cells enriched from blood (not recorded which). This chain connects TRBV29-1 to TRBJ1-3; D is unresolved. The CDR3 coding sequence is TGCAGCGTTGGAGCTGGAAACACCATATATTTT. Its protein product is CSVGAGNTIYF.